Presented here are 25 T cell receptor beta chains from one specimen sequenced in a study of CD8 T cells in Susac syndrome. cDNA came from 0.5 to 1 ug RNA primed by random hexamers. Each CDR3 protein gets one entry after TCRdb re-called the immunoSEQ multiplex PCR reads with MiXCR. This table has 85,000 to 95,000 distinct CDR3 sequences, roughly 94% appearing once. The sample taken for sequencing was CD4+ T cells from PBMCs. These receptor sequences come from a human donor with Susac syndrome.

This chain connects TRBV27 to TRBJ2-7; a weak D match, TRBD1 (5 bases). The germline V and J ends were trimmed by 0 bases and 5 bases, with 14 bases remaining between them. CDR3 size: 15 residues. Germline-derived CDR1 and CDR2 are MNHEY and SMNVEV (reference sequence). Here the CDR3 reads CASSLSGRALNEQYF. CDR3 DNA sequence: TGTGCCAGCAGTTTATCTGGCAGGGCCCTCAACGAGCAGTACTTC.

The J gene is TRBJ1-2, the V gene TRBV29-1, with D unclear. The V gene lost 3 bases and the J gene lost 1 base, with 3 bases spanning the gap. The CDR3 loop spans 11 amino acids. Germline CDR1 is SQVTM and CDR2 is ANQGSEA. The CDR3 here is CSVEDNYGYTF. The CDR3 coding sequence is TGCAGCGTTGAGGATAACTATGGCTACACCTTC.

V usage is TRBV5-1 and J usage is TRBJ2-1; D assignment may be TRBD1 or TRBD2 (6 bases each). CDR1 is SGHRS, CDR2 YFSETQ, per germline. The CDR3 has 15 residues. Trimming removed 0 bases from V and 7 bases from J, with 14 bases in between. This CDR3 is CASSLEGGRTNEQFF. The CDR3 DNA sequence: TGCGCCAGCAGCTTGGAGGGGGGCAGGACGAATGAGCAGTTCTTC.

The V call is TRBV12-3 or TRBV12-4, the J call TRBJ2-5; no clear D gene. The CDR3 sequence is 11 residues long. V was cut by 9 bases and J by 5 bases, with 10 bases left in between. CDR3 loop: CASRLSETQYF. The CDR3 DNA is TGTGCCAGTAGACTTTCGGAGACCCAGTACTTC.

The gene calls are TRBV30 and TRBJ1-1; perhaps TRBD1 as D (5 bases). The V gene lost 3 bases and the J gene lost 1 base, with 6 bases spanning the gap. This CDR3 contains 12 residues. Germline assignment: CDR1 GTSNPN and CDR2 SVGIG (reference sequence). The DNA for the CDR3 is TGTGCCTGGAGAGGGGAGAACACTGAAGCTTTCTTT. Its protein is CAWRGENTEAFF.

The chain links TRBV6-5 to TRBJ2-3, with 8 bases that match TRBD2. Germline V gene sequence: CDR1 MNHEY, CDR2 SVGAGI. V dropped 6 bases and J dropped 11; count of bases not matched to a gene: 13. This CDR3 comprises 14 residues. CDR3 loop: CASSGGADTQGQYF. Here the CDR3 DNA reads TGTGCCAGCAGCGGGGGGGCCGATACTCAAGGGCAGTATTTT.

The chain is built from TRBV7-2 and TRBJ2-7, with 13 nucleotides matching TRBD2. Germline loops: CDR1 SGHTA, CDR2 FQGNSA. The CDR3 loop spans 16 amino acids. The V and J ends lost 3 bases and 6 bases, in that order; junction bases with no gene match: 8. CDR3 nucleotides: TGTGCCAGCAGCTTCACACTAGCGGGGGGGCTGGGCGAGCAGTACTTC. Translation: CASSFTLAGGLGEQYF.

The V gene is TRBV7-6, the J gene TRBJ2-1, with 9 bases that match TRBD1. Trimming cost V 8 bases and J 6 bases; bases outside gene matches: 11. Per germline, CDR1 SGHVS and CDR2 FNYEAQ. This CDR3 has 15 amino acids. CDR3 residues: CASPPRDREGNEQFF. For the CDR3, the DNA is TGTGCCAGCCCCCCCCGGGACAGGGAGGGCAATGAGCAGTTCTTC.

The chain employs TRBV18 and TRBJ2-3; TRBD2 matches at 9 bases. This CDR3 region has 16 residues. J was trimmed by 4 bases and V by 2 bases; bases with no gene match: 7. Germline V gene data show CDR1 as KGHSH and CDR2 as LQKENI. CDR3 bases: TGTGCCAGCTCACCAAGGAGCGGGGGGATCTCAGATACGCAGTATTTT. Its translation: CASSPRSGGISDTQYF.

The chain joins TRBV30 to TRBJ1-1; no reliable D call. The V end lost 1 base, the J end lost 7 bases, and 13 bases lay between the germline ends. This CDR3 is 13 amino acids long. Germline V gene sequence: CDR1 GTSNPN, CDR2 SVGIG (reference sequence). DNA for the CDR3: TGTGCCTGGAGTGAAGTACTGTGGATTGAAGCTTTCTTT. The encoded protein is CAWSEVLWIEAFF. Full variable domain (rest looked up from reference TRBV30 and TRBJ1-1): SQTIHQWPATLVQPVGSPLSLECTVEGTSNPNLYWYRQAAGRGLQLLFYSVGIGQISSEVPQNLSASRPQDRQFILSSKKLLLSDSGFYLCAWSEVLWIEAFFGQGTRLTVV.

This CDR3 is CAWSGEGRSGNTIYF. The CDR3, as DNA: TGTGCCTGGAGTGGGGAAGGACGGTCTGGAAACACCATATATTTT. The chain recombines TRBV30 with TRBJ1-3; D is unclear. CDR3 size: 15 residues. Germline V gives CDR1 GTSNPN, CDR2 SVGIG (reference sequence). Trimming cost V 1 base and J 1 base, with 11 bases left between them.

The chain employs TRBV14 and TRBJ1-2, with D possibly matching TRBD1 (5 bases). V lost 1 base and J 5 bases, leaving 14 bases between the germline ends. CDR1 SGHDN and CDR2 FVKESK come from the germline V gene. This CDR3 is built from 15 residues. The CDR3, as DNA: TGTGCCAGCAGCCAAGCGGGGACCGGGGGATATGGCTACACCTTC. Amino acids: CASSQAGTGGYGYTF. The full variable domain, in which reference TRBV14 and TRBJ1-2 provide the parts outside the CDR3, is EAGVTQFPSHSVIEKGQTVTLRCDPISGHDNLYWYRRVMGKEIKFLLHFVKESKQDESGMPNNRFLAERTGGTYSTLKVQPAELEDSGVYFCASSQAGTGGYGYTFGSGTRLTVV.

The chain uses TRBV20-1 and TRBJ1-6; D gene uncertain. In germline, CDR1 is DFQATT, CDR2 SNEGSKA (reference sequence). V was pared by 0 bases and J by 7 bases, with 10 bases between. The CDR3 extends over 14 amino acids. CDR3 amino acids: CSARESAQNSPLHF. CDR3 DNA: TGCAGTGCTAGAGAGTCAGCGCAGAATTCACCCCTCCACTTT.

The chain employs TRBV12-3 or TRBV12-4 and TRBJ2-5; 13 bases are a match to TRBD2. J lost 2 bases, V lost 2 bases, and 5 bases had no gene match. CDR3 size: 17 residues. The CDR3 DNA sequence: TGTGCCAGCAGTTTAACTGGGACTAGCGGGGAACAAGAGACCCAGTACTTC. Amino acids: CASSLTGTSGEQETQYF.

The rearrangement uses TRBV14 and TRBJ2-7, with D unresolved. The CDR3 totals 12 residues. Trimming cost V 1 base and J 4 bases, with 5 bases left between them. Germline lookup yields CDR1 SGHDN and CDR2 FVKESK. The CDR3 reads CASSQARYEQYF. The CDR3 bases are TGTGCCAGCAGCCAAGCGAGATACGAGCAGTACTTC.

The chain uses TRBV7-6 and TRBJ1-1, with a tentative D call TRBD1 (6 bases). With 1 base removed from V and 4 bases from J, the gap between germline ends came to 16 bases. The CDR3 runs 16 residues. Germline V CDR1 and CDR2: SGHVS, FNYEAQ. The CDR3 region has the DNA TGTGCCAGCAGCTTAGTACAGGGTCTTAAAGCCACTGAAGCTTTCTTT. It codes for CASSLVQGLKATEAFF. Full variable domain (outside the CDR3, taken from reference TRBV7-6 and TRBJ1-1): GAGVSQSPRYKVTKRGQDVALRCDPISGHVSLYWYRQALGQGPEFLTYFNYEAQQDKSGLPNDRFSAERPEGSISTLTIQRTEQRDSAMYRCASSLVQGLKATEAFFGQGTRLTVV.

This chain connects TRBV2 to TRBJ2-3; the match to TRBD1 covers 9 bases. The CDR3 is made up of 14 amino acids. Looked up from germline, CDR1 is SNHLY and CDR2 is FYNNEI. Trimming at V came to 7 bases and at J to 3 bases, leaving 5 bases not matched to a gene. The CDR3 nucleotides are TGTGCCAGCACCCGGGACAGGGCAACAGATACGCAGTATTTT. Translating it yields CASTRDRATDTQYF.

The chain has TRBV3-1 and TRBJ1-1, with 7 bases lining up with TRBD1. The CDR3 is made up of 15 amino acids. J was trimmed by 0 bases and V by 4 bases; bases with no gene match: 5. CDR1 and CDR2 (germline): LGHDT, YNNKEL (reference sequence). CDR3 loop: CASSRKTGLNTEAFF. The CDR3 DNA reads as TGTGCCAGCAGCCGGAAGACAGGGTTGAACACTGAAGCTTTCTTT. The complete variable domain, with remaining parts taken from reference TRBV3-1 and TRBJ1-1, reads DTAVSQTPKYLVTQMGNDKSIKCEQNLGHDTMYWYKQDSKKFLKIMFSYNNKELIINETVPNRFSPKSPDKAHLNLHINSLELGDSAVYFCASSRKTGLNTEAFFGQGTRLTVV.

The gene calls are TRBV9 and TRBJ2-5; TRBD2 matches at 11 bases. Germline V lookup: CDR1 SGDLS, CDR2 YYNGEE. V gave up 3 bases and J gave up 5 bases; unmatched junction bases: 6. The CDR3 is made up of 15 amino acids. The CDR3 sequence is CASSAGTSGGETQYF. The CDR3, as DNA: TGTGCCAGCAGCGCCGGGACTAGCGGTGGGGAGACCCAGTACTTC. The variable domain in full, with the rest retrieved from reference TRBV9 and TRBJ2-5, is DSGVTQTPKHLITATGQRVTLRCSPRSGDLSVYWYQQSLDQGLQFLIQYYNGEERAKGNILERFSAQQFPDLHSELNLSSLELGDSALYFCASSAGTSGGETQYFGPGTRLLVL.

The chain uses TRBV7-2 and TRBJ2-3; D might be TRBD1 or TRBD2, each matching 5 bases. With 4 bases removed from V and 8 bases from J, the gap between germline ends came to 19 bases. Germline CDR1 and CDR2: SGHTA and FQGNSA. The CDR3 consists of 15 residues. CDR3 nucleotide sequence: TGTGCCAGCAGCTCCCCGGGTAGCGTAAGGGGTACGCAGTATTTT. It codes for CASSSPGSVRGTQYF.

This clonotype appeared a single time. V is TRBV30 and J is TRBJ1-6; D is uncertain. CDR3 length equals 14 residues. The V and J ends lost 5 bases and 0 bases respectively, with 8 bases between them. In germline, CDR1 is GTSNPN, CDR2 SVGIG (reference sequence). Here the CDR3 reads CAWDSSSYNSPLHF. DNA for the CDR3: TGTGCCTGGGACTCGAGCTCCTATAATTCACCCCTCCACTTT.

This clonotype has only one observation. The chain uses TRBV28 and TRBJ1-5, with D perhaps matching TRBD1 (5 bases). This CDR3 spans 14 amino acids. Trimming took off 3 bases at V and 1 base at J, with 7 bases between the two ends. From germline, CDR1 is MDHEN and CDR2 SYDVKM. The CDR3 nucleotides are TGTGCCAGCAGTTTTTCAGGGAGCAATCAGCCCCAGCATTTT. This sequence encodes CASSFSGSNQPQHF.

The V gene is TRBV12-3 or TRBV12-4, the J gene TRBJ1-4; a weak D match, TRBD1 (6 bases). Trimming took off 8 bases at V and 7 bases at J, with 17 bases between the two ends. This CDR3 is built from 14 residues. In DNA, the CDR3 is TGTGCCAGCTTACGGGGGGGGCTCGGTGAAAAACTGTTTTTT. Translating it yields CASLRGGLGEKLFF.

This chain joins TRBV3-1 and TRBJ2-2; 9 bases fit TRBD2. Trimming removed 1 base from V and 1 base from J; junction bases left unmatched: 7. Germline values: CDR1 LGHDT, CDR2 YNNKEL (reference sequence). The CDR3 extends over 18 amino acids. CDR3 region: CASSQGGASGKNTGELFF. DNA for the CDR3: TGTGCCAGCAGCCAAGGCGGGGCTAGCGGGAAGAACACCGGGGAGCTGTTTTTT.

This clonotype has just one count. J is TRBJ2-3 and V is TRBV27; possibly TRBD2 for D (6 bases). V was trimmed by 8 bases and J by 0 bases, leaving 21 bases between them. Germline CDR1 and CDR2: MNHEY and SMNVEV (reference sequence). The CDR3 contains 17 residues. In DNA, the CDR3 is TGTGCCAGCGGAATTAGGCGGGGCTCTCCGAGCACAGATACGCAGTATTTT. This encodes CASGIRRGSPSTDTQYF.